This TCR beta chain is drawn from a study of cytomegalovirus exposure and HLA in healthy donors. There are a few counts of this clone. Its antigen is unknown. Trimming shortened V by 0 bases and J by 5 bases, and 19 bases separated the two germline ends. CDR1 is MGHRA, CDR2 YSYEKL, per germline. The CDR3 runs 17 residues. Amplification used 60 Vbeta primers and 13 Jbeta primers. Original methodology: Roughly 11 million shared chains were among the roughly 80 million unique TCR beta chains that a later analysis counted. Repertoires were generated with immunoSEQ multiplex PCR, while TCRdb's copy carries only in-frame clones and drops some. V and J calls and clone size are given by that table; D and trimming were obtained from the DNA. The data hold about 150,000 clones, with roughly 9.4% observed a single time. Study-wide results and limits: 164 TCR beta chains were listed as cytomegalovirus-associated.

This chain joins TRBV4-1 and TRBJ2-5; a weak D match, TRBD1 (5 bases). Sequenced: PBMCs. This receptor was taken from a male donor in good health and CMV-seronegative. CDR3 in amino acids: CASSQDLKSGFGETQYF. The CDR3 DNA sequence: TGCGCCAGCAGCCAAGATCTCAAATCAGGGTTCGGGGAGACCCAGTACTTC.